This TCR beta chain was retrieved from a study of blood T cell repertoires in COVID-19. Study summary: T cells, B-cell-depleted T cells, or PBMCs supplied cDNA or gDNA.

As processed by the authors: Estimated nucleated cell counts came from reference gene primer amplification. Assay used: immunoSEQ multiplex PCR; TCRdb lists only in-frame clones, some missing. Clone size and the V and J calls come from that table; the DNA yielded D and trimming. The data show 70,000 to 90,000 clones, 80% to 90% seen once. The J segment lost 6 bases and the V segment lost 6 bases, leaving 14 bases of the junction unmatched. Per germline, CDR1 SNHLY and CDR2 FYNNEI. The length of the CDR3 is 16 residues. Sequencing used PBMCs or T cells enriched from blood (not recorded which). This receptor was identified in a woman between 45 and 60 years old with acute COVID-19. V is TRBV2 and J is TRBJ2-7; the match to TRBD2 covers 10 bases. In DNA form, the CDR3 reads TGTGCCAGCAGACTAGCGGGAACAAACCCCACCACCGAGCAGTACTTC. Protein sequence: CASRLAGTNPTTEQYF. Combining the CDR3 with reference TRBV2 and TRBJ2-7 gives the whole variable domain EPEVTQTPSHQVTQMGQEVILRCVPISNHLYFYWYRQILGQKVEFLVSFYNNEISEKSEIFDDQFSVERPDGSNFTLKIRSTKLEDSAMYFCASRLAGTNPTTEQYFGPGTRLTVT.